This T cell receptor beta chain was profiled in a study of T cell repertoires and HLA-DP antigens. Notes on the study in general: Antigen presentation used HeLa cells, with total CD4+ cells responding.

Assay: immunoSEQ multiplex PCR; the TCRdb copy retains only in-frame clones and omits some. The sample has around 100,000 clones, 92% seen once; the top ten hold about 0.27%. Regarding this clone: What it binds is unknown.

Germline values: CDR1 SGHDT, CDR2 YYEEEE. Trimming removed 1 base from V and 2 bases from J; junction bases left unmatched: 6. The CDR3 totals 16 residues. The TCR sequence derives from a woman aged 18-30 years in good health and CMV-seronegative. The specimen sequenced was CD4+ T cells from PBMCs. This chain uses TRBV5-6 with TRBJ2-1, with 7 nucleotides matching TRBD2. The CDR3, as DNA: TGTGCCAGCAGCTTGAACCCAGGACTAGCCTACAATGAGCAGTTCTTC. Translating gives CASSLNPGLAYNEQFF.